Listed below are T cell receptor beta chains from one sample, sequenced in a study of OX40 agonist ivuxolimab in advanced cancers. The repertoire was sequenced with immunoSEQ multiplex PCR; TCRdb's copy has only in-frame clones and lacks some. This sample has about 110,000 clones, with approximately 89% found just once. This specimen was CD4+ or CD8+ T cells sorted from blood, taken in a trial of the OX40 agonist ivuxolimab. Receptors were obtained from an adult with an advanced solid tumor such as melanoma, head and neck, liver or kidney cancer. CDR3s include the opening cysteine and the closing phenylalanine or tryptophan. Some rows have no size entry. The others give once, few or many, or a class for an expanded clone.

v_gene: TRBV5-4
abundance: -
CDR3aa: CASSFDRDQPQHF

v_gene: TRBV5-5
abundance: once
CDR3aa: CASSFGPHNEQFF

v_gene: TRBV7-2
abundance: -
CDR3aa: CASSLTSARRRANEQFF

v_gene: TRBV30
abundance: -
CDR3aa: CAWSVSGIWVNTEAFF

v_gene: TRBV6-1
abundance: few
CDR3aa: CASSETKHHSNYGYTF

v_gene: TRBV19
abundance: -
CDR3aa: CASSKQQGARHGYTF

v_gene: TRBV5-5
abundance: once
CDR3aa: CASSLGLAASRYF

v_gene: TRBV6-5
abundance: -
CDR3aa: CASSGWTYEQYF

v_gene: TRBV5-1
abundance: -
CDR3aa: CASSPTGAGNTIYF

v_gene: TRBV6-1
abundance: -
CDR3aa: CASSDIRYRGGYGYTF

v_gene: TRBV5-1
abundance: -
CDR3aa: CASSLELAGLNTGELFF

v_gene: TRBV7-4
abundance: -
CDR3aa: CASSPPILAGGPYEQYF

v_gene: TRBV5-5
abundance: -
CDR3aa: CASSLLQDFSYEQYF

v_gene: TRBV11-2
abundance: once
CDR3aa: CASSPQRRVNDQETQYF

v_gene: TRBV5-4
abundance: -
CDR3aa: CASSLGSANNNEQFF

v_gene: TRBV7-2
abundance: -
CDR3aa: CASSFVQGEQYF

v_gene: TRBV7-3
abundance: -
CDR3aa: CASSRSGGGGQETQYF

v_gene: TRBV29-1
abundance: -
CDR3aa: CSVEVGRTGYTF

v_gene: TRBV7-2
abundance: -
CDR3aa: CASSLARELETQYF

v_gene: TRBV6-5
abundance: -
CDR3aa: CASSYGTRTGELFF

v_gene: TRBV19
abundance: -
CDR3aa: CASSLIGPSYRYTF

v_gene: TRBV5-4
abundance: -
CDR3aa: CASSGGQVSEAFF

v_gene: TRBV27
abundance: -
CDR3aa: CASSLNGGAVNEKLFF

v_gene: TRBV14
abundance: once
CDR3aa: CASSLAGAWNIQYF

v_gene: TRBV25-1
abundance: -
CDR3aa: CASSVVLNTGELFF

v_gene: TRBV5-1
abundance: -
CDR3aa: CASSLGQGNEKLFF

v_gene: TRBV28
abundance: -
CDR3aa: CASSLGLAGAGELFF

v_gene: TRBV29-1
abundance: -
CDR3aa: CSVPSLSGEKLFF

v_gene: TRBV2
abundance: few
CDR3aa: CASSVAREYNEQFF

v_gene: TRBV19
abundance: -
CDR3aa: CASSMRNSPRTSYEQYF

v_gene: TRBV19
abundance: -
CDR3aa: CASRGQDATNEKLFF

v_gene: TRBV11-2
abundance: few
CDR3aa: CASTLERAGNTIYF

v_gene: TRBV13
abundance: -
CDR3aa: CASSLRTGGSGNTIYF

v_gene: TRBV14
abundance: -
CDR3aa: CASSPQGASGSPLHF

v_gene: TRBV5-1
abundance: -
CDR3aa: CASSPLKGPNGYTF

v_gene: TRBV7-2
abundance: -
CDR3aa: CASSLGGRSFGEKLFF

v_gene: TRBV6-5
abundance: once
CDR3aa: CASSYLDTQYF

v_gene: TRBV7-9
abundance: -
CDR3aa: CASSLIAGAETQYF

v_gene: TRBV28
abundance: -
CDR3aa: CASSYRDGGAFF

v_gene: TRBV7-9
abundance: -
CDR3aa: CASSLADRGNSPLHF

v_gene: TRBV19
abundance: -
CDR3aa: CASSMQGTGSYEQYF

v_gene: TRBV6-5
abundance: -
CDR3aa: CASSLYGTLYEQYF

v_gene: TRBV5-1
abundance: -
CDR3aa: CASSLLISGSHEQYF

v_gene: TRBV9
abundance: -
CDR3aa: CASSVGGSTKDLDEQYF

v_gene: TRBV10-3
abundance: -
CDR3aa: CAINPTGGHTEAFF

v_gene: TRBV7-2
abundance: -
CDR3aa: CASSLDFNRGREQYF

v_gene: TRBV15
abundance: -
CDR3aa: CATSRALAGDTEAFF

v_gene: TRBV2
abundance: -
CDR3aa: CASSEGHRTHYGYTF

v_gene: TRBV28
abundance: -
CDR3aa: CASSLTGLVTYNEQFF

v_gene: TRBV5-4
abundance: few
CDR3aa: CASSLPGNTEAFF

v_gene: TRBV18
abundance: -
CDR3aa: CASSPTANEKLFF

v_gene: TRBV30
abundance: -
CDR3aa: CAWSPPTPGQGNQPQHF

v_gene: TRBV27
abundance: -
CDR3aa: CASSPPRNPSVDTQYF

v_gene: TRBV4-1
abundance: -
CDR3aa: CASSQFKGRNTGELFF

v_gene: TRBV18
abundance: -
CDR3aa: CASSTDDLEAFF

v_gene: TRBV15
abundance: -
CDR3aa: CATSRDLVQGIMVFF

v_gene: TRBV7-9
abundance: -
CDR3aa: CASSAWGATAFF

v_gene: TRBV19
abundance: -
CDR3aa: CASSIVYAGPTGELFF

v_gene: TRBV7-2
abundance: -
CDR3aa: CASSEQATGNTIYF